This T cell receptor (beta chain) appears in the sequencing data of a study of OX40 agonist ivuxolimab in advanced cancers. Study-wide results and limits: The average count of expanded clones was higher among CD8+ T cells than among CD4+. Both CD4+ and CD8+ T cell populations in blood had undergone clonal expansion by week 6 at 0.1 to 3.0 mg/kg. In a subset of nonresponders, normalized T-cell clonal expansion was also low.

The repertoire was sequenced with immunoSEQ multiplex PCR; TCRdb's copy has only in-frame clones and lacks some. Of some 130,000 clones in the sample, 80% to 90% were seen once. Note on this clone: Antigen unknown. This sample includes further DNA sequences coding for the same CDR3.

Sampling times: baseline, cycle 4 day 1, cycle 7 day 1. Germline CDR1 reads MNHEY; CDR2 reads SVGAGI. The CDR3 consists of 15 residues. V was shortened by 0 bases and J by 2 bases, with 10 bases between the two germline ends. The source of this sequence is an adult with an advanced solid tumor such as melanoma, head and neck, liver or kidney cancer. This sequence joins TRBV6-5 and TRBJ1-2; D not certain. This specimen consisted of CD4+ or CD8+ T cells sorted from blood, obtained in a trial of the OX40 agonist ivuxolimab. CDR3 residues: CASSYSRTGNYGYTF. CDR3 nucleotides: TGTGCCAGCAGTTACTCCAGGACCGGCAACTATGGCTACACCTTC.